This TCR beta chain was identified during a study of metastatic and nonmetastatic thyroid tumors. This clone has a handful of counts. The junction differs from germline at one of its ends, possibly a read error. The CDR3 has 13 residues. Germline V gene sequence: CDR1 KGHDR, CDR2 SFDVKD. Nobody among the patients had been given any treatment before thyroid surgery. TCRdb re-analyzed the PCR reads through MiXCR. The data show approximately 84,000 clones, under 15% seen once. The gene calls are TRBV24-1 and TRBJ2-1; TRBD2 might be the D (6 bases). This TCR was sampled from a female donor with papillary thyroid cancer or a benign thyroid nodule (not recorded which). Some clones in this sample may be carry-over from other donors' samples. The specimen sequenced was blood. CDR3 nucleotide sequence: TGTACCACCAGTGATTTCACAGCGGGTAGGCAGTTCTTC. It yields the protein CTTSDFTAGRQFF.